One and the same sample provided the 30 T cell receptor beta chains below, sequenced in a study of CD8 T cells in ankylosing spondylitis. Whole-study findings and limits: One TCR beta motif, made up of several highly homologous variants, appeared characteristic of ankylosing spondylitis blood.

TCRdb called the 5' RACE reads again in MiXCR, with one record for every CDR3 protein. The sample lists roughly 490,000 distinct CDR3 sequences; over 4% were seen once. Their specific antigens are unknown. Sequencing was carried out using blood, either unsorted or a sorted T cell fraction (not recorded which). The receptors derive from a male donor with ankylosing spondylitis.

This clonotype has more than one count but fewer than ten. Germline is not matched at one junction end, which may reflect a read error. The V and J genes are TRBV20-1 and TRBJ2-1; 9 bases are shared with TRBD2. The CDR3 has 17 amino acids. CDR1 is DFQATT, CDR2 SNEGSKA, per germline (reference sequence). CDR3 coding DNA: TGCTGTGCTAGAGATCCCTCCGGGCGCGGGGGGGTGGATGAGCAGTTCTTC. It is translated as CCARDPSGRGGVDEQFF.

This clonotype was picked up many times. This chain connects TRBV7-2 to TRBJ1-5; D not resolved. The CDR3 runs 14 residues. Germline V gene lookup returns CDR1 SGHTA and CDR2 FQGNSA. Trimming removed 4 bases from V and 5 bases from J, with 12 bases in between. The CDR3 DNA reads TGTGCCAGCAGCTCTAAACGTGGAGATCAGCCCCAGCATTTT. This sequence encodes CASSSKRGDQPQHF.

This clonotype was found many times. The gene calls are TRBV7-2 and TRBJ1-5, with D perhaps TRBD1 (5 bases). The V end lost 5 bases, the J end lost 7 bases, and 12 bases lay between the germline ends. The CDR3 totals 13 residues. Germline V lookup: CDR1 SGHTA, CDR2 FQGNSA. The DNA for the CDR3 is TGTGCCAGCAGCCAGGGACCGAGGCAGCCCCAGCATTTT. Amino acids: CASSQGPRQPQHF. The whole variable domain, filled in from reference TRBV7-2 and TRBJ1-5, reads GAGVSQSPSNKVTEKGKDVELRCDPISGHTALYWYRQSLGQGLEFLIYFQGNSAPDKSGLPSDRFSAERTGGSVSTLTIQRTQQEDSAVYLCASSQGPRQPQHFGDGTRLSIL.

This clonotype came up many times. The DNA for the CDR3 is TGCAGTGCTACTAGACAGCCAAATCAGCCCCAGCATTTT. It codes for CSATRQPNQPQHF. V usage is TRBV20-1 and J usage is TRBJ1-5, with D maybe TRBD1 (5 bases). The germline gives CDR1 DFQATT, CDR2 SNEGSKA (reference sequence). This CDR3 is built from 13 residues. Trimming removed 4 bases at V and 4 bases at J, with 11 bases between.

Ten or more counts support this clonotype. The chain employs TRBV12-3 or TRBV12-4 and TRBJ2-3; D may match TRBD1 or TRBD2 (5 bases each). The CDR3 runs to 15 residues. Between the trimmed V and J ends, which lost 1 base and 6 bases, there was a span of 14 bases. Here the CDR3 reads CASSLDLVGADTQYF. The CDR3 DNA reads as TGTGCCAGCAGTTTAGATCTGGTCGGGGCGGATACGCAGTATTTT.

This clonotype has at least ten counts. The J gene is TRBJ1-2, the V gene TRBV2; possibly TRBD1 for D (6 bases). CDR1 is SNHLY and CDR2 is FYNNEI in the germline V gene. CDR3 length: 12 amino acids. Between the trimmed V and J ends, which lost 7 bases and 9 bases, there was a span of 15 bases. In nucleotides, the CDR3 is TGTGCCAGCACCGTCGACAGGATGAGCTACACCTTC. Protein: CASTVDRMSYTF.

In its sample, this clonotype was seen many times. The chain is built from TRBV12-3 or TRBV12-4 and TRBJ2-7, with D unresolved. The CDR3 contains 13 residues. Trimming shortened V by 8 bases and J by 2 bases, and 13 bases separated the two germline ends. CDR3 residues: CASLGPPAYEQYF. The CDR3 DNA sequence: TGTGCCAGCCTGGGCCCTCCTGCCTACGAGCAGTACTTC.

This clonotype was found many times. V gene TRBV27 combines with J gene TRBJ2-1; perhaps TRBD2 as D (5 bases). This CDR3 is built from 17 residues. V was shortened by 4 bases and J by 7 bases, with 23 bases between the two germline ends. Germline-derived CDR1 and CDR2 are MNHEY and SMNVEV (reference sequence). The DNA of the CDR3 is TGTGCCAGCAGTTGGGGAGCCATCTCTCTTACAAGGAATGAGCAGTTCTTC. Translated, it gives CASSWGAISLTRNEQFF.

This clonotype came up many times. V is TRBV7-2 and J is TRBJ1-2, with a tentative D call TRBD1 (6 bases). Trimming cost V 0 bases and J 3 bases, with 14 bases left between them. This CDR3 region has 16 residues. CDR1 and CDR2 from the germline V gene are SGHTA and FQGNSA. CDR3 residues: CASSLAITGMDYGYTF. CDR3 bases: TGTGCCAGCAGCTTAGCGATTACAGGGATGGACTATGGCTACACCTTC. The full variable domain, its missing parts supplied by reference TRBV7-2 and TRBJ1-2, is GAGVSQSPSNKVTEKGKDVELRCDPISGHTALYWYRQSLGQGLEFLIYFQGNSAPDKSGLPSDRFSAERTGGSVSTLTIQRTQQEDSAVYLCASSLAITGMDYGYTFGSGTRLTVV.

This clonotype has a count of ten or more. This sequence joins TRBV7-2 and TRBJ1-2, with D possibly matching TRBD1 (6 bases). The CDR3 has 12 residues. The V and J ends lost 5 bases and 2 bases respectively, with 6 bases between them. Germline V lookup: CDR1 SGHTA, CDR2 FQGNSA. The CDR3 reads CASSGTNYGYTF. CDR3 in DNA: TGTGCCAGCAGCGGGACAAACTATGGCTACACCTTC.

This clonotype was recorded many times. The CDR3 loop reads CLLTRPGQGRTDTQYF. DNA for the CDR3: TGCCTTTTAACACGGCCGGGACAGGGACGGACAGATACGCAGTATTTT. The V call is TRBV20-1, the J call TRBJ2-3, with 9 bases matching TRBD1. CDR1 and CDR2 from the germline V gene are DFQATT and SNEGSKA (reference sequence). The CDR3 runs 16 residues.

This clonotype was detected a few times. This sequence joins TRBV2 and TRBJ2-5, with TRBD2 as a possible D gene (6 bases). Trimming removed 7 bases at V and 4 bases at J, with 13 bases between. Per germline, CDR1 SNHLY and CDR2 FYNNEI. This CDR3 contains 13 residues. Here the CDR3 DNA reads TGTGCCAGCAATCGATATAGCGGAGAGACCCAGTACTTC. The encoded protein is CASNRYSGETQYF.

V gene TRBV4-3 combines with J gene TRBJ2-6; D call uncertain. V was trimmed by 0 bases and J by 9 bases, leaving 9 bases between them. Looked up from germline, CDR1 is LGHNA and CDR2 is YSLEER. This CDR3 is 14 amino acids long. The CDR3 here is CASSQDLVDNVLTF. In DNA form, the CDR3 reads TGCGCCAGCAGCCAAGATCTGGTTGACAACGTCCTGACTTTC.

This clonotype was recorded at least ten times. The chain carries TRBV7-3 and TRBJ1-1, with D maybe TRBD1 (6 bases). V was pared by 2 bases and J by 9 bases, with 13 bases between. Germline V gene sequence: CDR1 SGHTA, CDR2 FQGTGA. CDR3 length: 13 amino acids. CDR3 in DNA: TGTGCCAGCAGCTTATCGGGACACAGCCAAGCTTTCTTT. Its protein product is CASSLSGHSQAFF.

This clonotype appeared many times. The chain recombines TRBV29-1 with TRBJ2-6; no definite D call. Germline CDR1 is SQVTM and CDR2 is ANQGSEA. V was shortened by 1 base and J by 3 bases, with 1 base between the two germline ends. The CDR3 covers 12 residues. The CDR3 reads CSVEGGANVLTF. The CDR3 DNA sequence: TGCAGCGTTGAAGGTGGGGCCAACGTCCTGACTTTC.

In this sample, this clonotype turned up many times. V and J are TRBV4-1 and TRBJ2-7, with 7 bases that match TRBD2. CDR3 length equals 16 residues. V was clipped by 1 base and J by 4 bases; unmatched bases: 10. Germline CDR1 reads MGHRA; CDR2 reads YSYEKL. CDR3 sequence: CASSQGAGILSYEQYF. The CDR3 DNA is TGCGCCAGCAGCCAAGGAGCGGGAATCTTGAGTTACGAGCAGTACTTC.

Many counts were recorded for this clonotype. V gene TRBV12-3 or TRBV12-4 combines with J gene TRBJ2-5, with 7 bases matching TRBD1. CDR3 length equals 14 residues. V lost 2 bases to trimming and J lost 3 bases; unmatched junction nucleotides: 3. The DNA for the CDR3 is TGTGCCAGCAGTTTAAGGGGGCAAGAAGAGACCCAGTACTTC. It encodes CASSLRGQEETQYF.

This clonotype was counted ten times or more. J is TRBJ1-4 and V is TRBV20-1; D is perhaps TRBD1 (5 bases). V was shortened by 2 bases and J by 7 bases, with 14 bases between the two germline ends. CDR3 length equals 14 residues. Germline CDR1 DFQATT, CDR2 SNEGSKA (reference sequence). Here the CDR3 reads CSARPGQGGEKLFF. In DNA form, the CDR3 reads TGCAGTGCTAGACCCGGCCAGGGTGGTGAAAAACTGTTTTTT.

In the case of this clonotype: This could be a read error, since a much larger clone is one nucleotide away. V is TRBV20-1 and J is TRBJ2-1; D is perhaps TRBD2 (7 bases). This CDR3 has 16 residues. The ends were cut back, 5 bases at V and 9 bases at J, with 26 bases in the middle. The V gene's germline CDR1 is DFQATT and CDR2 SNEGSKA (reference sequence). The CDR3 protein is CSALKTGREVWVEQFF. CDR3 nucleotide sequence: TGCAGTGCTCTTAAAACAGGGAGGGAGGTCTGGGTTGAGCAGTTCTTC.

This clonotype was picked up many times. The chain combines TRBV20-1 with TRBJ2-5; tentatively, D is TRBD1 (6 bases). The CDR3 is made up of 14 amino acids. The V end was cut by 5 bases, the J end by 5 bases, with 18 bases between. Germline V lookup: CDR1 DFQATT, CDR2 SNEGSKA (reference sequence). The CDR3 here is CSAPRTALQETQYF. The CDR3 region has the DNA TGCAGTGCTCCCCGGACAGCCCTCCAGGAGACCCAGTACTTC.

This clonotype was found many times. J is TRBJ2-1 and V is TRBV29-1, with 9 nucleotides matching TRBD2. With V trimmed by 6 bases and J by 5 bases, 5 bases remained unmatched. This CDR3 is built from 13 residues. CDR1 and CDR2 (germline): SQVTM, ANQGSEA. This CDR3 is CSVTSGRNNEQFF. CDR3 DNA sequence: TGCAGCGTGACTAGCGGAAGGAACAATGAGCAGTTCTTC.

This clonotype was picked up a small number of times. The chain uses TRBV27 and TRBJ2-7; D uncertain. Trimming shortened V by 0 bases and J by 3 bases, and 9 bases separated the two germline ends. CDR1 is MNHEY, CDR2 SMNVEV, per germline (reference sequence). CDR3 size: 14 residues. In nucleotides, the CDR3 is TGTGCCAGCAGTTTATCAGGTGCTATCTACGAGCAGTACTTC. Amino acid sequence: CASSLSGAIYEQYF.

This clonotype was recorded many times. The chain couples TRBV20-1 to TRBJ2-2, with 10 nucleotides matching TRBD2. Trimming removed 5 bases from V and 5 bases from J; junction bases left unmatched: 5. CDR3 length equals 14 residues. Germline CDR1 DFQATT, CDR2 SNEGSKA (reference sequence). Here the CDR3 DNA reads TGCAGTGCTTACCATAGCGGGGGGACCGGGGAGCTGTTTTTT. Translating gives CSAYHSGGTGELFF.

The V call is TRBV4-2, the J call TRBJ2-7; TRBD1 matches at 9 bases. CDR3 length equals 16 residues. J gave up 4 bases and V 1 base, and 8 bases lay outside the gene matches. The V gene's germline CDR1 is LGHNA and CDR2 YNFKEQ. The CDR3 region is CASSQGPTGGGYEQYF. The CDR3, as DNA: TGTGCCAGCAGCCAAGGCCCGACAGGGGGTGGGTACGAGCAGTACTTC.

CDR3 in amino acids: CASSLSGTGINYGYTF. The CDR3 nucleotides read TGCGCCAGCAGCTTGTCCGGGACGGGCATAAACTATGGCTACACCTTC. This chain uses TRBV5-1 with TRBJ1-2, with D possibly matching TRBD1 (5 bases). V dropped 1 base and J dropped 2 bases, with 15 bases sitting between them. Germline CDR1 is SGHRS and CDR2 is YFSETQ. The length of the CDR3 is 16 residues. Full variable domain (missing parts from reference TRBV5-1 and TRBJ1-2): KAGVTQTPRYLIKTRGQQVTLSCSPISGHRSVSWYQQTPGQGLQFLFEYFSETQRNKGNFPGRFSGRQFSNSRSEMNVSTLELGDSALYLCASSLSGTGINYGYTFGSGTRLTVV.

There are many counts of this clonotype. The V call is TRBV4-1, the J call TRBJ1-2, with D possibly matching TRBD1 (5 bases). The CDR3 spans 15 residues. The ends were cut back, 2 bases at V and 2 bases at J, with 12 bases in the middle. Germline V gene lookup returns CDR1 MGHRA and CDR2 YSYEKL. CDR3 sequence: CASSQIQGLNYGYTF. CDR3 sequence (DNA): TGCGCCAGCAGCCAAATTCAGGGTCTAAACTATGGCTACACCTTC.

This clonotype was observed at least ten times. The chain joins TRBV20-1 to TRBJ2-3; the D gene is possibly TRBD2 (5 bases). The CDR3 is 15 amino acids. Germline lookup yields CDR1 DFQATT and CDR2 SNEGSKA (reference sequence). Trimming removed 8 bases at V and 1 base at J, with 19 bases between. Written as DNA, the CDR3 is TGCAGTTCCCCCGCCCCCTGGCGGGGCACAGATACGCAGTATTTT. Residues: CSSPAPWRGTDTQYF.

This clonotype has at least ten counts. The chain employs TRBV6-1 and TRBJ1-1; a possible D gene is TRBD1 (5 bases). CDR1 and CDR2 from the germline V gene are MNHNS and SASEGT. The CDR3 runs 13 residues. Trimming removed 5 bases from V and 11 bases from J, with 18 bases in between. CDR3 coding DNA: TGTGCCAGCAGTCCCGGGACGCCTCTCGCGGCTTTCTTT. Protein: CASSPGTPLAAFF.

The chain uses TRBV4-1 and TRBJ2-2, with TRBD1 matching over 9 bases. V trimming: 6 bases; J trimming: 2 bases; junction bases outside the gene matches: 7. The CDR3 has 16 amino acids. CDR1 and CDR2 (germline): MGHRA, YSYEKL. The CDR3: CASRSNRGRNTGELFF. CDR3 DNA: TGCGCCAGCAGGAGCAACAGGGGGCGCAACACCGGGGAGCTGTTTTTT.

This clonotype was found many times. This chain links TRBV7-9 with TRBJ2-1, with D possibly matching TRBD1 (6 bases). CDR1 SEHNR and CDR2 FQNEAQ come from the germline V gene (reference sequence). The V gene lost 5 bases and the J gene lost 6 bases, with 20 bases spanning the gap. This CDR3 comprises 16 residues. Here the CDR3 DNA reads TGTGCCAGCAGCCGAGACGTCCTACCCAGGGGCAATGAGCAGTTCTTC. Translation: CASSRDVLPRGNEQFF.